These T cell receptor beta chains were read from a single sample in a study of T cells in Graves' hyperthyroidism and ophthalmopathy. TCRdb recomputed calls from the multiplex PCR reads with MiXCR, one row per CDR3 protein. This repertoire shows 500,000 or so distinct CDR3 sequences, 16% found once; its top ten account for 25% to 35%. The material sequenced was blood. The receptor source for this set is a woman aged 30 to 39 with Graves' ophthalmopathy. CDR3s include the opening cysteine and the closing phenylalanine or tryptophan. D genes are given only for firm matches. Expanded clones are given a class, and other clones once, few, many or no size at all.

cdr3_aa cdr3_nt cdr3_length clone_size j_call v_call d_call
CASSLMDTEAFF TGTGCCAGCAGCTTAATGGACACTGAAGCTTTCTTT 12 many TRBJ1-1 TRBV11-1 NA
CASGTYPGGIYGYTF TGTGCTAGTGGAACTTACCCGGGGGGCATCTATGGCTACACCTTC 15 NA TRBJ1-2 TRBV12-5 NA
CASRSGTAVQETQYF TGTGCCAGCAGAAGTGGGACAGCAGTCCAAGAGACCCAGTACTTC 15 NA TRBJ2-5 TRBV28 TRBD1
CASSPEMRTDTQYF TGTGCCAGCTCACCAGAGATGAGAACAGATACGCAGTATTTT 14 many TRBJ2-3 TRBV18 NA
CASSLTGNRGSGYTF TGTGCCAGCAGCTTAACGGGGAACCGCGGATCTGGCTACACCTTC 15 many TRBJ1-2 TRBV3-1 NA
CASSPGIGATDTQYF TGTGCCAGCTCACCAGGGATCGGGGCCACAGATACGCAGTATTTT 15 many TRBJ2-3 TRBV18 NA
CASSGGTSGSYNEQFF TGCGCCAGCAGCGGGGGGACTAGCGGATCCTACAATGAGCAGTTCTTC 16 many TRBJ2-1 TRBV5-1 TRBD2
CASSEAGGVSGNEQFF TGTGCCAGCAGTGAAGCGGGAGGAGTTTCAGGGAATGAGCAGTTCTTC 16 NA TRBJ2-1 TRBV6-1 NA
CASSSDRVTGELFF TGTGCCAGCAGTTCCGACAGGGTAACCGGGGAGCTGTTTTTT 14 few TRBJ2-2 TRBV12-3/TRBV12-4 TRBD1
CSAREARGRADTQYF TGCAGTGCTAGAGAGGCCAGGGGGCGCGCAGATACGCAGTATTTT 15 NA TRBJ2-3 TRBV20-1 TRBD1
CSARRRGRYNEQFF TGCAGTGCTAGGCGAAGGGGACGCTACAATGAGCAGTTCTTC 14 many TRBJ2-1 TRBV20-1 NA
CSARDPGGPGYNEQFF TGCAGTGCTAGAGATCCGGGAGGGCCAGGATACAATGAGCAGTTCTTC 16 many TRBJ2-1 TRBV20-1 TRBD2
CSARARRDEQYF TGCAGTGCTAGAGCTAGGAGGGACGAGCAGTACTTC 12 NA TRBJ2-7 TRBV20-1 NA
CASSPPEGRVTDTQYF TGTGCCAGCTCACCTCCTGAGGGGCGAGTCACAGATACGCAGTATTTT 16 many TRBJ2-3 TRBV18 NA
CASSSPRNGSPLHF TGTGCCAGCAGCTCCCCCCGGAACGGTTCGCCCCTCCACTTT 14 NA TRBJ1-6 TRBV7-6 NA
CSVGDRGLNEQFF TGCAGCGTTGGGGACAGGGGGCTAAATGAGCAGTTCTTC 13 many TRBJ2-1 TRBV29-1 TRBD1